This T cell receptor beta chain derives from a study of cytomegalovirus exposure and HLA in healthy donors. About the research overall: Among the roughly 400 donors who were genotyped, 81% fell in the genetic ancestry cluster that is associated with self-reported Caucasian donors.

Germline V gene data show CDR1 as SGHTA and CDR2 as FQGTGA. V lost 1 base to trimming and J lost 5 bases; unmatched junction nucleotides: 8. This CDR3 is 16 amino acids long. A note on this clone: Antigen: not known.

Study-level points and caveats: It was assumed in the presence/absence analyses that sequencing depth was roughly uniform across donors. According to an earlier analysis, most TCR beta V segments yielded productive rearrangements about 90% or about 30% of the time.

Researchers ran the PCR with 60 Vbeta and 13 Jbeta primers. Using immunoSEQ multiplex PCR, the repertoire was profiled, and TCRdb retains in-frame clones only, with some absent. In the table there are roughly 120,000 clones, roughly 83% of which are singletons. The source of this sequence is a man under 40 in good health and CMV-seropositive. Sequenced sample: PBMCs. This rearrangement joins TRBV7-3 to TRBJ2-5, with 9 bases identical to TRBD2. CDR3 loop: CASSLRAGGGRETQYF. The CDR3 DNA reads as TGTGCCAGCAGCTTAAGAGCGGGGGGCGGTAGGGAGACCCAGTACTTC.